This T cell receptor (beta chain) was identified in a study of T cell responses to AZD1222 COVID-19 vaccine. Study-level results: Only a handful of AZD1222 recipients tested seropositive at baseline.

Germline V gives CDR1 MDHEN, CDR2 SYDVKM. With V trimmed by 6 bases and J by 7 bases, 6 bases remained unmatched. This CDR3 contains 15 residues. As to this clone: Its antigen is unidentified.

Method: immunoSEQ multiplex PCR; TCRdb's copy keeps in-frame clones and lacks some. The sample has under 130,000 clones, roughly 90% seen once. The clonotype originates from an adult in good health. This chain connects TRBV28 to TRBJ2-1, with 13 positions matching TRBD2. This sample comprised peripheral blood, obtained on day 0 of AZD1222 vaccination. This chain's CDR3 is CASSRGLAGWNEQFF. The CDR3, as DNA: TGTGCCAGCAGCCGGGGACTAGCGGGGTGGAATGAGCAGTTCTTC.